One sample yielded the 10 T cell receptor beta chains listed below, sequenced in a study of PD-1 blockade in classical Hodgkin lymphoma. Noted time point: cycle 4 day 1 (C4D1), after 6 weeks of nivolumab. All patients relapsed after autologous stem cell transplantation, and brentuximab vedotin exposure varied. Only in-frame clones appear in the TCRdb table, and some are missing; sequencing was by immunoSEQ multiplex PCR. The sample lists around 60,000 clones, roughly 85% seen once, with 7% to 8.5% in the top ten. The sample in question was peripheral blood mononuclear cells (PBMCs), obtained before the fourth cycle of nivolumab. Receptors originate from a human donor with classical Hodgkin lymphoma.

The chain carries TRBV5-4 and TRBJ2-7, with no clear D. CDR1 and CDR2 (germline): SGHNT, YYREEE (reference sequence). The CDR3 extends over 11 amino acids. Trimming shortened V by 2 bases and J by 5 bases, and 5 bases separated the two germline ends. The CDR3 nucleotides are TGTGCCAGCAGCTTAAAGGACGAGCAGTACTTC. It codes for CASSLKDEQYF. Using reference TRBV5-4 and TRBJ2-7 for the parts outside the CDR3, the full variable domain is ETGVTQSPTHLIKTRGQQVTLRCSSQSGHNTVSWYQQALGQGPQFIFQYYREEENGRGNFPPRFSGLQFPNYSSELNVNALELDDSALYLCASSLKDEQYFGPGTRLTVT.

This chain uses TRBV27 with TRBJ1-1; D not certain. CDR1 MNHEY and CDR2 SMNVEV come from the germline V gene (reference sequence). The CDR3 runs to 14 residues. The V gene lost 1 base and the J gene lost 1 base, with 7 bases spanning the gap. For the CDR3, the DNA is TGTGCCAGCAGTTTATACCCAGGGAACACTGAAGCTTTCTTT. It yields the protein CASSLYPGNTEAFF.

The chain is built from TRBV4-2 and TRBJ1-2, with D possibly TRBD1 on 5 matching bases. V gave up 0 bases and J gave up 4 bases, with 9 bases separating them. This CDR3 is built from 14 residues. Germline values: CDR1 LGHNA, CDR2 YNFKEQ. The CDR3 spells CASSQDRGIYGYTF. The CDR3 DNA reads TGTGCCAGCAGCCAAGATAGGGGAATCTATGGCTACACCTTC.

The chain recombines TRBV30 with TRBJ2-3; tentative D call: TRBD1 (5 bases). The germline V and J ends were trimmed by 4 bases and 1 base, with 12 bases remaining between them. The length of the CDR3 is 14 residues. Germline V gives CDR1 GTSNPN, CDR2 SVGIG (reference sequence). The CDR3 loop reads CAWTQGFGTDTQYF. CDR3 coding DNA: TGTGCCTGGACGCAGGGATTTGGCACAGATACGCAGTATTTT.

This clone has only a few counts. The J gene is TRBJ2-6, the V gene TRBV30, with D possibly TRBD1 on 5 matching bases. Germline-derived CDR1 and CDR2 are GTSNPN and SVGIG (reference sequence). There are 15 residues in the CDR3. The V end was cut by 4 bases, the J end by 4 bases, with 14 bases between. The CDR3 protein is CAWTTAVDGANVLTF. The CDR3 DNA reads TGTGCCTGGACGACAGCCGTCGACGGGGCCAACGTCCTGACTTTC.

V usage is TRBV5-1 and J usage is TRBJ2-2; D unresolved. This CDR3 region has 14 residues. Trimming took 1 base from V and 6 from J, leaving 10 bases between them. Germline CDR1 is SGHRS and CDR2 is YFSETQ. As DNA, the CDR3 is TGCGCCAGCAGCTTGACAACGGGCGCCGGGGAGCTGTTTTTT. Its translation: CASSLTTGAGELFF.

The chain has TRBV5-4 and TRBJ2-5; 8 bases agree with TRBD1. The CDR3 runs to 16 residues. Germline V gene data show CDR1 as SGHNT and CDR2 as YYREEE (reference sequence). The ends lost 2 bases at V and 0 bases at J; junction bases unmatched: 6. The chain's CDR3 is CASSFLTGADQETQYF. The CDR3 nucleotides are TGTGCCAGCAGCTTCCTGACAGGGGCCGACCAAGAGACCCAGTACTTC.

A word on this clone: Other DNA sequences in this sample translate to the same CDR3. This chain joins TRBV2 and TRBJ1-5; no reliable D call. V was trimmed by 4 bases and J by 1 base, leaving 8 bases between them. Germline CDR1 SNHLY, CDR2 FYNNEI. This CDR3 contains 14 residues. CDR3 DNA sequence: TGTGCCAGCAGTGTGGGAGGGAGCAATCAGCCCCAGCATTTT. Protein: CASSVGGSNQPQHF.

In DNA, the CDR3 is TGTGCCAGCAGCTTGAATAGTGGGGCGCGTCCGGATGAAAAACTGTTTTTT. Its protein product is CASSLNSGARPDEKLFF. V gene TRBV5-6 combines with J gene TRBJ1-4, with a possible D match to TRBD1 (5 bases). Germline CDR1 SGHDT, CDR2 YYEEEE. Trimming cost V 1 base and J 6 bases, with 19 bases left between them. The CDR3 loop spans 17 amino acids.

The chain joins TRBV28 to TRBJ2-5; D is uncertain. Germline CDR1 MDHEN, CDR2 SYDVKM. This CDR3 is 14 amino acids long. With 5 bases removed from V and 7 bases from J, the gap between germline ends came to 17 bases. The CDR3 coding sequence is TGTGCCAGCAGTGTCGTTGGGCCCGTAGGGACCCAGTACTTC. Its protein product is CASSVVGPVGTQYF. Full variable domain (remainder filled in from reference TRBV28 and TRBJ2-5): DVKVTQSSRYLVKRTGEKVFLECVQDMDHENMFWYRQDPGLGLRLIYFSYDVKMKEKGDIPEGYSVSREKKERFSLILESASTNQTSMYLCASSVVGPVGTQYFGPGTRLLVL.